These T cell receptor beta chains were read from a single sample in a study of blood T cell repertoires in COVID-19. Only in-frame clones appear in the TCRdb table, and some are missing; sequencing was by immunoSEQ multiplex PCR. The sample consists of about 78,000 clones, roughly 86% of them appearing once. The sample was peripheral blood. The receptors were gathered from a woman aged 55-75 years with acute or convalescent COVID-19. Each CDR3 is given with its conserved first and last residue. D genes are given only for firm matches. Clone size appears in some rows only: once, few, many, or a class for an expanded clone.

length: 15
size: -
V: TRBV4-1
D: TRBD1
J: TRBJ1-2
DNA: TGCGCCAGCAGCGAACCGACAGGGGCTAACTATGGCTACACCTTC
CDR3: CASSEPTGANYGYTF

length: 15
size: -
V: TRBV7-2
D: -
J: TRBJ2-1
DNA: TGTGCCAGCAGCTTAGAAGGGGTCGTAAGGAATGAGCAGTTCTTC
CDR3: CASSLEGVVRNEQFF

length: 13
size: -
V: TRBV18
D: TRBD1
J: TRBJ1-5
DNA: TGTGCCAGCTCTAGGACAGGGGATCAGCCCCAGCATTTT
CDR3: CASSRTGDQPQHF

length: 15
size: -
V: TRBV5-1
D: -
J: TRBJ1-3
DNA: TGCGCCAGCAGGACAGAACCATTCTCTGGAAACACCATATATTTT
CDR3: CASRTEPFSGNTIYF

length: 15
size: -
V: TRBV5-4
D: TRBD1
J: TRBJ1-2
DNA: TGTGCCAGCCGGGACAGGGGGCGCGGGTGGTATGGCTACACCTTC
CDR3: CASRDRGRGWYGYTF

length: 13
size: -
V: TRBV27
D: TRBD1
J: TRBJ2-7
DNA: TGTGCCACCGCAGGGGGCCAGGGTTACGAGCAGTACTTC
CDR3: CATAGGQGYEQYF

length: 14
size: -
V: TRBV30
D: TRBD1
J: TRBJ1-4
DNA: TGTGCCTGGGGATCCAAACGACAGGGGGAAAAACTGTTTTTT
CDR3: CAWGSKRQGEKLFF

length: 12
size: -
V: TRBV12-3/TRBV12-4
D: -
J: TRBJ1-1
DNA: TGTGCCAGCAGTTTACCCCCAGCTGAAGCTTTCTTT
CDR3: CASSLPPAEAFF

length: 17
size: -
V: TRBV24-1
D: -
J: TRBJ2-3
DNA: TGTGCCACCAGTGATTGGGGGGTCGGGGCGGGAACAGATACGCAGTATTTT
CDR3: CATSDWGVGAGTDTQYF

length: 14
size: -
V: TRBV27
D: TRBD1
J: TRBJ1-4
DNA: TGTGCCAGCAGTAGGACAGGGACTAATGAAAAACTGTTTTTT
CDR3: CASSRTGTNEKLFF

length: 16
size: -
V: TRBV5-1
D: TRBD2
J: TRBJ2-7
DNA: TGCGCCAGCAGCTTGGGGGGACTAGCGATGGGTTACGAGCAGTACTTC
CDR3: CASSLGGLAMGYEQYF

length: 14
size: -
V: TRBV7-2
D: -
J: TRBJ2-3
DNA: TGTGCCAGCAGCTTGGCTCCGAGCACAGATACGCAGTATTTT
CDR3: CASSLAPSTDTQYF

length: 15
size: -
V: TRBV5-4
D: TRBD2
J: TRBJ2-1
DNA: TGTGCCAGTGGAAAGGGGGGACTAGGTTACAATGAGCAGTTCTTC
CDR3: CASGKGGLGYNEQFF

length: 15
size: -
V: TRBV6-1
D: TRBD1
J: TRBJ1-5
DNA: TGTGCCAGCAGTGAGGGACAGGGAAGCAATCAGCCCCAGCATTTT
CDR3: CASSEGQGSNQPQHF

length: 17
size: once
V: TRBV27
D: TRBD2
J: TRBJ2-7
DNA: TGTGCCAGCAGCCTTAATGGGGCCGGGCTAGCGGGGACCGAGCAGTACTTC
CDR3: CASSLNGAGLAGTEQYF

length: 14
size: -
V: TRBV3-1/TRBV3-2
D: -
J: TRBJ2-4
DNA: TGTGCCAGCAGCCAGTCGGGGACCAAAAACATTCAGTACTTC
CDR3: CASSQSGTKNIQYF

length: 16
size: -
V: TRBV4-3
D: TRBD2
J: TRBJ2-3
DNA: TGCGCCAGCAGCCAAGTTAGCGGGAGGGCCGCAGATACGCAGTATTTT
CDR3: CASSQVSGRAADTQYF

length: 14
size: -
V: TRBV5-1
D: TRBD1
J: TRBJ1-2
DNA: TGCGCCAGCAGCTCGGACAGGGAGGACTATGGCTACACCTTC
CDR3: CASSSDREDYGYTF

length: 13
size: -
V: TRBV12-3/TRBV12-4
D: TRBD1
J: TRBJ2-7
DNA: TGTGCCAGCTGTAGTCAGGGGGTGGGAGAGCAGTACTTC
CDR3: CASCSQGVGEQYF

length: 17
size: -
V: TRBV5-4
D: TRBD1
J: TRBJ2-2
DNA: TGTGCCAGCAGCTTGGGAAGGGGGCAGTCGAACACCGGGGAGCTGTTTTTT
CDR3: CASSLGRGQSNTGELFF

length: 14
size: -
V: TRBV18
D: -
J: TRBJ2-1
DNA: TGTGCCAGCTCACCTAGCGGATTGGACAATGAGCAGTTCTTC
CDR3: CASSPSGLDNEQFF

length: 15
size: -
V: TRBV7-2
D: TRBD1
J: TRBJ2-7
DNA: TGTGCCAGCAGCTTAAGACCGGGACAGGGGGGCGAGCAGTACTTC
CDR3: CASSLRPGQGGEQYF

length: 14
size: -
V: TRBV30
D: -
J: TRBJ2-1
DNA: TGTGCCTGGGCGCGGAAGAGCTCCTACAATGAGCAGTTCTTC
CDR3: CAWARKSSYNEQFF

length: 16
size: -
V: TRBV5-1
D: -
J: TRBJ2-6
DNA: TGCGCCAGCAGCCTTGGACAGTTCTCTGGGGCCAACGTCCTGACTTTC
CDR3: CASSLGQFSGANVLTF

length: 13
size: -
V: TRBV6-2/TRBV6-3
D: -
J: TRBJ1-2
DNA: TGTGCCAGCAGTACAAAACCTAACTATGGCTACACCTTC
CDR3: CASSTKPNYGYTF

length: 15
size: -
V: TRBV29-1
D: TRBD2
J: TRBJ2-1
DNA: TGCAGCGTCGGGGAGGGGACTAGCGGTAGCAATGAGCAGTTCTTC
CDR3: CSVGEGTSGSNEQFF

length: 14
size: -
V: TRBV7-6
D: -
J: TRBJ2-1
DNA: TGTGCCAGCAGCTTGGGGAGTCAGGCTCATGAGCAGTTCTTC
CDR3: CASSLGSQAHEQFF

length: 15
size: once
V: TRBV5-4
D: TRBD2
J: TRBJ2-1
DNA: TGTGCCAGCAGCTTCCCCGGACTAGCTGGTAATGAGCAGTTCTTC
CDR3: CASSFPGLAGNEQFF

length: 16
size: -
V: TRBV3-1/TRBV3-2
D: TRBD1
J: TRBJ2-7
DNA: TGTGCCAGCAGCCAAGGGGTCCGGGACAGGGGGGCCGAGCAGTACTTC
CDR3: CASSQGVRDRGAEQYF

length: 15
size: few
V: TRBV30
D: -
J: TRBJ2-2
DNA: TGTGCCTGGAGGAATACAGGGTACGGGCCCGGGGAGCTGTTTTTT
CDR3: CAWRNTGYGPGELFF

length: 15
size: few
V: TRBV19
D: TRBD1
J: TRBJ2-1
DNA: TGTGCCAGTAGTATGGGGACAGGGGGCTTTTATCAGCAGTTCTTC
CDR3: CASSMGTGGFYQQFF

length: 19
size: -
V: TRBV7-2
D: TRBD2
J: TRBJ2-5
DNA: TGTGCCAGCAGCTTATGGTCCCACTTGACTAGCGGTTCCCAAGAGACCCAGTACTTC
CDR3: CASSLWSHLTSGSQETQYF

length: 15
size: few
V: TRBV30
D: TRBD1
J: TRBJ2-2
DNA: TGTGCCTGGAATCCGACAGGGGCTAACACCGGGGAGCTGTTTTTT
CDR3: CAWNPTGANTGELFF

length: 11
size: -
V: TRBV10-3
D: TRBD1
J: TRBJ1-2
DNA: TGTGCCATCGGAACAGGGGTTGGCTACACCTTC
CDR3: CAIGTGVGYTF

length: 16
size: -
V: TRBV10-3
D: -
J: TRBJ2-2
DNA: TGTGCCATCAGTTGGACCAATACAGGGTCGACCGGGGAGCTGTTTTTT
CDR3: CAISWTNTGSTGELFF

length: 14
size: -
V: TRBV27
D: TRBD1
J: TRBJ2-7
DNA: TGTGCCAGTGGTGGGTGGGACAGCCCCTACGAGCAGTACTTC
CDR3: CASGGWDSPYEQYF

length: 15
size: -
V: TRBV18
D: TRBD1
J: TRBJ1-3
DNA: TGTGCCAGCTCACCGCTGGACAGGGGTGGAAACACCATATATTTT
CDR3: CASSPLDRGGNTIYF

length: 14
size: -
V: TRBV11-3
D: -
J: TRBJ2-6
DNA: TGTGCCAGCAGTGAGGGAATTGGGGCCAACGTCCTGACTTTC
CDR3: CASSEGIGANVLTF

length: 15
size: few
V: TRBV5-1
D: TRBD2
J: TRBJ2-5
DNA: TGCGCCAGCAGCTTAGGAGCGGGAGAGCAAGAGACCCAGTACTTC
CDR3: CASSLGAGEQETQYF

length: 15
size: -
V: TRBV6-4
D: -
J: TRBJ2-1
DNA: TGTGCCAGCAGCTTACAGGGTGGGGGTTACAATGAGCAGTTCTTC
CDR3: CASSLQGGGYNEQFF

length: 13
size: -
V: TRBV30
D: TRBD1
J: TRBJ1-1
DNA: TGTGCCTGGAGTACACAGGGGGGCACTGAAGCTTTCTTT
CDR3: CAWSTQGGTEAFF

length: 11
size: -
V: TRBV2
D: -
J: TRBJ2-5
DNA: TGTGCCAGCAGTTTGGGCGAGACCCAGTACTTC
CDR3: CASSLGETQYF

length: 17
size: -
V: TRBV3-1/TRBV3-2
D: TRBD1
J: TRBJ1-1
DNA: TGTGCCAGCAGCCGCACTGGACAGGGGGCGCCGGACACTGAAGCTTTCTTT
CDR3: CASSRTGQGAPDTEAFF

length: 17
size: -
V: TRBV4-3
D: TRBD2
J: TRBJ2-3
DNA: TGCGCCAGCAGCCAAGCGCTAGCGGGAGGATCGACAGATACGCAGTATTTT
CDR3: CASSQALAGGSTDTQYF

length: 15
size: -
V: TRBV9
D: TRBD2
J: TRBJ2-7
DNA: TGTGCCAGCAGCGTCGGGGCTAGCGGGACTCTCGAGCAGTACTTC
CDR3: CASSVGASGTLEQYF

length: 17
size: few
V: TRBV28
D: -
J: TRBJ2-2
DNA: TGTGCCAGCAGTTTAAGGAGGACAGTAACTACGACCGGGGAGCTGTTTTTT
CDR3: CASSLRRTVTTTGELFF

length: 15
size: -
V: TRBV7-9
D: -
J: TRBJ2-2
DNA: TGTGCCAGCAACGTTGAGGGCACAGTAACCGGGGAGCTGTTTTTT
CDR3: CASNVEGTVTGELFF

length: 13
size: -
V: TRBV5-1
D: TRBD1
J: TRBJ1-2
DNA: TGCGCCAGTACATTGACAGGGGGCGATGGCTACACCTTC
CDR3: CASTLTGGDGYTF

length: 14
size: -
V: TRBV13
D: -
J: TRBJ1-1
DNA: TGTGCCAGCAGCAGACAGATTCTGAACACTGAAGCTTTCTTT
CDR3: CASSRQILNTEAFF

length: 15
size: -
V: TRBV28
D: -
J: TRBJ1-2
DNA: TGTGCCAGCAGTTTAAGGGCGGACGGAGGGTGGGGCTACACCTTC
CDR3: CASSLRADGGWGYTF